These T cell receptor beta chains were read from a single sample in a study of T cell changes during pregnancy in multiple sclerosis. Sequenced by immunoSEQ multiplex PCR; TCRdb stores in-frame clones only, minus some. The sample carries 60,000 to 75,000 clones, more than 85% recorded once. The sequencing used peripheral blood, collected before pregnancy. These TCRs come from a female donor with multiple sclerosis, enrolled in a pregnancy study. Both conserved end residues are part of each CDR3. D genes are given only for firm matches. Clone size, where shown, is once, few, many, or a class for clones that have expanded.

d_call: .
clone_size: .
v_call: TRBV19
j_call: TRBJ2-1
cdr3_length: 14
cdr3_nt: TGTGCCAGTAGCCTAGTCGGCTCCTACAATGAGCAGTTCTTC
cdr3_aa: CASSLVGSYNEQFF

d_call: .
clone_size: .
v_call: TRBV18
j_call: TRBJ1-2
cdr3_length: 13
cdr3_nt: TGTGCCAGCTCACCCCGGGGGGGGCACGGCTACACCTTC
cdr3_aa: CASSPRGGHGYTF

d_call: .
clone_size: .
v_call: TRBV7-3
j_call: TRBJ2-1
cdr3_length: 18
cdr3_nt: TGTGCCAGCAGCCGTAGTTTGGCGGGGAGGAGCTCCTACAATGAGCAGTTCTTC
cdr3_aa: CASSRSLAGRSSYNEQFF

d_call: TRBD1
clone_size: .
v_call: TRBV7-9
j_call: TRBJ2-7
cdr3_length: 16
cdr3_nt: TGTGCCAGCAGCTCCGTCGAGACAGGGAAAGCCTACGAGCAGTACTTC
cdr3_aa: CASSSVETGKAYEQYF

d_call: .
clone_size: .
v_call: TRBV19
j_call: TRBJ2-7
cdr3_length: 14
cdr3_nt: TGTGCCAGTGGGAAAAACAGGGTTTCCTACGAGCAGTACTTC
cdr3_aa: CASGKNRVSYEQYF

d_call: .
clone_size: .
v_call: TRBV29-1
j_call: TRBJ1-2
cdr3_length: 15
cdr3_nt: TGCAGCGTTGAAGTTCTTGCGGGGCTTAACTATGGCTACACCTTC
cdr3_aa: CSVEVLAGLNYGYTF

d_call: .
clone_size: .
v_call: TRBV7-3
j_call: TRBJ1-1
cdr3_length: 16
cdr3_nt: TGTGCCAGCAGCTTCTTGGCGGGGCAGGGAAACACTGAAGCTTTCTTT
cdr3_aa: CASSFLAGQGNTEAFF

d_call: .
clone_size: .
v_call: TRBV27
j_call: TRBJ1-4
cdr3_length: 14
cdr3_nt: TGTGCCAGCACCACTTCGGGGGGGGTGGAAAAACTGTTTTTT
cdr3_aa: CASTTSGGVEKLFF

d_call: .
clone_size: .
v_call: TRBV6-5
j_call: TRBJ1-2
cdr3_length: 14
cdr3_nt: TGTGCCAGCAGCCCCTACCGGGGGAGCTATGGCTACACCTTC
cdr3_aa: CASSPYRGSYGYTF

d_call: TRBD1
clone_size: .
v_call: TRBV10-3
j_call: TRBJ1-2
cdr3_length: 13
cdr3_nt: TGTGCCATCAGTGATGGACAGGGTGGAGGCTACACCTTC
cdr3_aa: CAISDGQGGGYTF

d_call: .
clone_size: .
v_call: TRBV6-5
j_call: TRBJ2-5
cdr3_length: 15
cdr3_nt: TGTGCCAGCAGAACAAACAGGGGAGGAGGAGAGACCCAGTACTTC
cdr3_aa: CASRTNRGGGETQYF

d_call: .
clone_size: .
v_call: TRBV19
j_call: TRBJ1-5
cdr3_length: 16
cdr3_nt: TGTGCCAGTAGTACCTGGGACTCCGCGGGCCATCAGCCCCAGCATTTT
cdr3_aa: CASSTWDSAGHQPQHF

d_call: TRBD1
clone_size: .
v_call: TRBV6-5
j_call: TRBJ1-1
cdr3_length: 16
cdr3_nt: TGTGCCAGCAGTTACGGGCGAGGGGGCCTGAACACTGAAGCTTTCTTT
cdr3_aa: CASSYGRGGLNTEAFF

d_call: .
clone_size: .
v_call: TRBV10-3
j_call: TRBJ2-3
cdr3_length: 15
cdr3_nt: TGTGCCATCAGTGAGCCCGACTGGCGCTCGGATACGCAGTATTTT
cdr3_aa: CAISEPDWRSDTQYF

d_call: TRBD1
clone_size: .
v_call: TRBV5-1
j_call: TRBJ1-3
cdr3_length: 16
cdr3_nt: TGCGCCAGCGGGAGGGGGACAGGGTTCTCTGGAAACACCATATATTTT
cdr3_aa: CASGRGTGFSGNTIYF

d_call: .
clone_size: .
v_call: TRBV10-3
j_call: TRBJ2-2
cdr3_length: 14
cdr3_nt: TGTGCCATCAGTGAGGGGGCAGGGACCGGGGAGCTGTTTTTT
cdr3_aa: CAISEGAGTGELFF

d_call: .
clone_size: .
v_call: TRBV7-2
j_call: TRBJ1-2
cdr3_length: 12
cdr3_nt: TGTGCCACCGGCGGGGCTACTACTGGATACACCTTC
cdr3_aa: CATGGATTGYTF

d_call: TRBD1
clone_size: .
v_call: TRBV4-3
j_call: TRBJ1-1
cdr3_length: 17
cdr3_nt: TGCGCCAGCAGCCAGGAACAGGGGGTCGGGCAGAACACTGAAGCTTTCTTT
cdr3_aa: CASSQEQGVGQNTEAFF

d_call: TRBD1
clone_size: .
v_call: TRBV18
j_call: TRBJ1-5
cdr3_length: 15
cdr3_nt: TGTGCCAGCTCACCAGGAGGGGGCGGATCGGAGCCCCAGCATTTT
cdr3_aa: CASSPGGGGSEPQHF

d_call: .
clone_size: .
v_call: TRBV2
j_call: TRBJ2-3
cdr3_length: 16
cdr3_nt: TGTGCCAGCAGTACCAGCACTAGCCGCAGCACAGATACGCAGTATTTT
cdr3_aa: CASSTSTSRSTDTQYF

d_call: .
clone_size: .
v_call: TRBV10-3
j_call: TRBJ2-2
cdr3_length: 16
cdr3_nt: TGTGCCATCAGTGTCGGGATCCTCCGGGGGACCGGGGAGCTGTTTTTT
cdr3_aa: CAISVGILRGTGELFF

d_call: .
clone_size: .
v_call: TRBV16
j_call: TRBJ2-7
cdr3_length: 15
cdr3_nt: TGTGCCAGCAGCCAATCTTATGAGAGCTCCTACGAGCAGTACTTC
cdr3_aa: CASSQSYESSYEQYF

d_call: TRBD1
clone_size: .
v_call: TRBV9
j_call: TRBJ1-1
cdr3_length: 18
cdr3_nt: TGTGCCAGCAGCTCAGGGGGCCCTCTAAACTACATGAACACTGAAGCTTTCTTT
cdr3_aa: CASSSGGPLNYMNTEAFF

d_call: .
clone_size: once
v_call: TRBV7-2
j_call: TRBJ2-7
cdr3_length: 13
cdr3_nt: TGTGCCAGCAGCTTAGGGGTCCTAGCCGAGCAGTACTTC
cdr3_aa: CASSLGVLAEQYF

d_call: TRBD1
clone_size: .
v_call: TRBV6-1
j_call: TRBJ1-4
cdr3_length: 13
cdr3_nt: TGTGCCAGCAGCGGACAGGGGGTCGGAAAACTGTTTTTT
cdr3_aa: CASSGQGVGKLFF

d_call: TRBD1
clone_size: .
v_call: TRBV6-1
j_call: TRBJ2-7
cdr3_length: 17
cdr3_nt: TGTGCCAGCAGTGCCCGTCCCGGGACAGGGGGCTCCGGCGAGCAGTACTTC
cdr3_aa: CASSARPGTGGSGEQYF

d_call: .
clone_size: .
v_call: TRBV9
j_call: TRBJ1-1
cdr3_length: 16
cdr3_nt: TGTGCCAGCAGCGTAGCCCAGGGGCGGTTGAACACTGAAGCTTTCTTT
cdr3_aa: CASSVAQGRLNTEAFF

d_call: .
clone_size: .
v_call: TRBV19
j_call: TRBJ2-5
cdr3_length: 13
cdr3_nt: TGTGCCAGTAGTGACTCGGGGGTGGAGACCCAGTACTTC
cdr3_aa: CASSDSGVETQYF